This note documents a single TCR beta chain sequence. Its antigen is not identified. The PCR employed 60 Vbeta primers together with 13 Jbeta primers. Clones were sequenced by immunoSEQ multiplex PCR, and TCRdb holds only the in-frame ones, with some missing. The sample includes 200,000 to 250,000 clones, 78% seen only once; the top ten take 0.47%. Trimming cost V 3 bases and J 8 bases, with 19 bases left between them. Germline loops: CDR1 MGHRA, CDR2 YSYEKL. This CDR3 has 15 amino acids. These data are taken from a study of cytomegalovirus exposure and HLA in healthy donors. Whole-study results and caveats: Sequencing likely produced, as an artifact, a cluster of highly shared sequence variants. Among TCR sequences, most were rare, though some public TCRs appeared in many donors.

The V gene is TRBV4-1, the J gene TRBJ1-2, with D possibly being TRBD1 (6 bases). This receptor was taken from a boy between 10 and 17 years old in good health and CMV-seronegative. Sequenced: PBMCs. CDR3 nucleotide sequence: TGCGCCAGCAGCCACCCACAGGGAGGGGCGCGGGGCTACACCTTC. Protein: CASSHPQGGARGYTF.